What follows is one T cell receptor beta chain and its context. The antigen is not known. Sequencing used immunoSEQ multiplex PCR; TCRdb keeps in-frame clones, though not all of them. This table holds 65,000 to 95,000 clones, 88% found once. This sample was taken from a study of OX40 agonist ivuxolimab in advanced cancers. In the study overall: Every 2 weeks, patients got intravenous ivuxolimab at one of six dose levels (0.01-10 mg/kg). Partial responses, seen in three patients, involved one hepatocellular carcinoma and two cutaneous melanomas.

Notes on the study in general: Antigen targets of the expanded peripheral T cells went undetermined. The study found that CD8+ T cells averaged more expanded clones than CD4+.

The germline V gene has CDR1 SGHRS and CDR2 YFSETQ. V dropped 4 bases and J dropped 8; count of bases not matched to a gene: 6. This CDR3 region has 13 residues. The V and J genes are TRBV5-1 and TRBJ2-4; 7 nucleotides align to TRBD2. The specimen was CD4+ or CD8+ T cells sorted from blood, collected in a trial of the OX40 agonist ivuxolimab. The receptor's source is an adult with an advanced solid tumor such as melanoma, head and neck, liver or kidney cancer. The CDR3 nucleotides are TGCGCCAGCAGCCGGGACCGGGGGGACATTCAGTACTTC. It is translated as CASSRDRGDIQYF.